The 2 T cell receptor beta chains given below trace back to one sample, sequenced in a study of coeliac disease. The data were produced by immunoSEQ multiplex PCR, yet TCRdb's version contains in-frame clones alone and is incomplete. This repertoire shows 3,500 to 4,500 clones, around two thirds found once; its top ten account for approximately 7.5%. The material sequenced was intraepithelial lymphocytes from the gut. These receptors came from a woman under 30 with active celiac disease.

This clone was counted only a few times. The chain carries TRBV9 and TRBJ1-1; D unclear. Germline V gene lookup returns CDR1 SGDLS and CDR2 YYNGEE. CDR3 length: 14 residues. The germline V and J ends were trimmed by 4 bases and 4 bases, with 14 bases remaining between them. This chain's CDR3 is CASSPGNLGTEAFF. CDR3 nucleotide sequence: TGTGCCAGCAGCCCGGGGAATTTAGGCACTGAAGCTTTCTTT.

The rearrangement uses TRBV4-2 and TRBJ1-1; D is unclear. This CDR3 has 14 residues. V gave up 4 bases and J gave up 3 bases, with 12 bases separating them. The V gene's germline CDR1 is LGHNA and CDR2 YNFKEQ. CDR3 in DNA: TGTGCCAGCAGCCCCAATCCGGGGTACACTGAAGCTTTCTTT. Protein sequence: CASSPNPGYTEAFF.